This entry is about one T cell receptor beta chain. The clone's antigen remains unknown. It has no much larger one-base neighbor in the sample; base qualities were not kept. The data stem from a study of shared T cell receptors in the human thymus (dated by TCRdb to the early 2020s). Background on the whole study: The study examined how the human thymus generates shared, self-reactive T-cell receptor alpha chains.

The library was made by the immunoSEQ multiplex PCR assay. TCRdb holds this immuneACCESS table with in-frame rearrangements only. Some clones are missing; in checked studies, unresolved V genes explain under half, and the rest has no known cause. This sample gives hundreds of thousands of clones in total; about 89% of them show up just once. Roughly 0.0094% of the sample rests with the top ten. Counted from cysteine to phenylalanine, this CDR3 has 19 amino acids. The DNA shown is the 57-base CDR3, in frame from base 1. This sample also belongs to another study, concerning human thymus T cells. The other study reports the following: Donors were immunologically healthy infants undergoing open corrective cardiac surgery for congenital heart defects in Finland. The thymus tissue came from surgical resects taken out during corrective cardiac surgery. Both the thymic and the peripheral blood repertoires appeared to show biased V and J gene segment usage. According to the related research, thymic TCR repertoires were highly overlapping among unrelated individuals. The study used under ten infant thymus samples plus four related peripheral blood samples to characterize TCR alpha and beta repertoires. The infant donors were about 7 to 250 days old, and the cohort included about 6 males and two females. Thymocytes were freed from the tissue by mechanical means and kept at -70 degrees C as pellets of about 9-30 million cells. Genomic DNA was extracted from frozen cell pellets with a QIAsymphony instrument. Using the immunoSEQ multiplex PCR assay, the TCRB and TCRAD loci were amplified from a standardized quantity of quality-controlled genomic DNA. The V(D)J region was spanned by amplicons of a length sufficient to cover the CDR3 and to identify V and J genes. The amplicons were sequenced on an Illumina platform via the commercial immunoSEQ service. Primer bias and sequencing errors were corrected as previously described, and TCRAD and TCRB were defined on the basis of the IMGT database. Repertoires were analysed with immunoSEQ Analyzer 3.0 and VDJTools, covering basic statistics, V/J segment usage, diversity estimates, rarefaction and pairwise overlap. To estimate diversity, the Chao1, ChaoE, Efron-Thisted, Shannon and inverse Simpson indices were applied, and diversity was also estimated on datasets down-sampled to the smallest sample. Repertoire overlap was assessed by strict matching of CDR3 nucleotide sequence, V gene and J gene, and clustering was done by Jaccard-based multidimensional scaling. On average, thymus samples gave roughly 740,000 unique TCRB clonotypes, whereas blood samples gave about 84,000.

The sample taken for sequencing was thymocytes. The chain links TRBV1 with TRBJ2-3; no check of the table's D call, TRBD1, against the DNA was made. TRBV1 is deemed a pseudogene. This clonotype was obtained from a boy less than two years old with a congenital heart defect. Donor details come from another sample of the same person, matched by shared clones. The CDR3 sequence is CTSSQDLEMGTGETDTQYF. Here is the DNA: TGCACCAGCAGCCAAGATCTCGAGATGGGGACAGGGGAAACAGATACGCAGTATTTT.